Each of the 23 T cell receptor beta chains below was sequenced from the same sample in a study of Graves' ophthalmopathy and Graves' hyperthyroidism. The authors amplified TCR beta CDR3 regions from RNA transcripts. Second-round multiplex PCR followed a first-round RT-PCR using HTBI primers. One entry per CDR3 protein, called by TCRdb with MiXCR from the multiplex PCR reads. The table has 450,000 to 600,000 distinct CDR3 sequences, under 45% seen once. Specimen: peripheral blood or thyroid tissue (not recorded which). The receptors here all came from an adult man with Graves' hyperthyroidism.

V and J are TRBV20-1 and TRBJ2-7; D is unclear. The CDR3 runs to 12 residues. Trimming left V 5 bases short and J 7 bases short, with 15 bases between. Germline CDR1 DFQATT, CDR2 SNEGSKA (reference sequence). CDR3 loop: CSAGTLVYEQYF. Here the CDR3 DNA reads TGCAGTGCTGGAACCTTGGTCTATGAGCAGTACTTC.

This chain uses TRBV19 with TRBJ1-2, with 9 bases identical to TRBD1. CDR1 is LNHDA and CDR2 is SQIVND in the germline V gene (reference sequence). The V gene end was trimmed by 3 bases and the J gene end by 5 bases; junction bases not matched to a gene: 7. The CDR3 runs to 15 residues. DNA for the CDR3: TGTGCCAGTAGTATCCCGACAGGGGGTTCTTATGGCTACACCTTC. Translating gives CASSIPTGGSYGYTF.

V and J are TRBV20-1 and TRBJ1-1, with D possibly being TRBD1 (6 bases). The CDR3 consists of 13 residues. Germline CDR1 DFQATT, CDR2 SNEGSKA (reference sequence). Trimming removed 5 bases from V and 5 bases from J, with 15 bases in between. The CDR3 loop is CSAYRTAGTEAFF. The CDR3 nucleotides read TGCAGTGCTTATCGGACAGCGGGAACTGAAGCTTTCTTT.

This chain connects TRBV7-9 to TRBJ2-5; TRBD2 aligns across 11 bases. J gave up 11 bases and V 6 bases, and 20 bases lay outside the gene matches. The V gene's germline CDR1 is SEHNR and CDR2 FQNEAQ (reference sequence). This CDR3 contains 17 residues. CDR3 coding DNA: TGTGCCAGCAGTACCTACAGGGGCCTAGCGGGAGGAAGAGAACAGTACTTC. Amino acids: CASSTYRGLAGGREQYF. Supplemented by reference TRBV7-9 and TRBJ2-5, the full variable domain reads DTGVSQNPRHKITKRGQNVTFRCDPISEHNRLYWYRQTLGQGPEFLTYFQNEAQLEKSRLLSDRFSAERPKGSFSTLEIQRTEQGDSAMYLCASSTYRGLAGGREQYFGPGTRLLVL.

This clonotype was found many times. The V gene is TRBV29-1, the J gene TRBJ1-1; D not certain. Germline CDR1 and CDR2: SQVTM and ANQGSEA. This CDR3 is 13 amino acids long. V lost 6 bases, J lost 0 bases, and 11 bases lay in between. The CDR3 reads CSVGSGVNTEAFF. CDR3 nucleotides: TGCAGCGTAGGCTCGGGCGTGAACACTGAAGCTTTCTTT.

This clonotype was picked up many times. This sequence joins TRBV9 and TRBJ1-1; D is unclear. This CDR3 spans 14 amino acids. The V end lost 0 bases, the J end lost 1 base, and 7 bases lay between the germline ends. Germline V gene sequence: CDR1 SGDLS, CDR2 YYNGEE. The CDR3 DNA follows: TGTGCCAGCAGCGTAGAAGGGAAGAACACTGAAGCTTTCTTT. Protein: CASSVEGKNTEAFF.

The V and J genes are TRBV15 and TRBJ2-7; 7 bases fit TRBD1. CDR3 length: 16 residues. J was trimmed by 1 base and V by 3 bases; bases with no gene match: 9. The V gene's germline CDR1 is LNHNV and CDR2 YYDKDF (reference sequence). The CDR3 spells CATSRHPRDRSYEQYF. Written as DNA, the CDR3 is TGTGCCACCAGCAGGCACCCCCGGGACAGATCCTACGAGCAGTACTTC. The full variable domain, rest sourced from reference TRBV15 and TRBJ2-7, is DAMVIQNPRYQVTQFGKPVTLSCSQTLNHNVMYWYQQKSSQAPKLLFHYYDKDFNNEADTPDNFQSRRPNTSFCFLDIRSPGLGDTAMYLCATSRHPRDRSYEQYFGPGTRLTVT.

This clonotype showed up many times. This rearrangement joins TRBV10-2 to TRBJ1-5; D is unresolved. Per the germline V gene, CDR1 is WSHSY and CDR2 is SAAADI. The CDR3 runs 15 residues. Trimming shortened V by 0 bases and J by 0 bases, and 6 bases separated the two germline ends. The CDR3 loop is CASSESSSSNQPQHF. For the CDR3, the DNA is TGCGCCAGCAGTGAGTCCTCGTCTAGCAATCAGCCCCAGCATTTT.

The table lists this clonotype with a few counts. The CDR3 region is CASSFGAQGEAFF. The CDR3 DNA reads as TGTGCCAGCAGCTTCGGCGCTCAGGGTGAAGCTTTCTTT. The chain recombines TRBV7-9 with TRBJ1-1, with D possibly matching TRBD1 (5 bases). Germline assignment: CDR1 SEHNR and CDR2 FQNEAQ (reference sequence). The V end lost 3 bases, the J end lost 7 bases, and 12 bases lay between the germline ends. The length of the CDR3 is 13 residues.

The chain couples TRBV25-1 to TRBJ2-7; D may correspond to TRBD1 or TRBD2 (5 bases each). Germline V gene sequence: CDR1 MGHDK, CDR2 SYGVNS. CDR3 length equals 13 residues. Deletions cut 4 bases from V and 6 bases from J, with 13 bases between. The DNA for the CDR3 is TGTGCCAGCAGTGGATCTGGGACGTCCGAGCAGTACTTC. This sequence encodes CASSGSGTSEQYF.

The gene calls are TRBV2 and TRBJ2-7, with D unresolved. The CDR3 sequence is 11 residues long. V was pared by 6 bases and J by 5 bases, with 8 bases between. Per germline, CDR1 SNHLY and CDR2 FYNNEI. DNA for the CDR3: TGTGCCAGCAGGAGGATCCACGAGCAGTACTTC. It encodes CASRRIHEQYF.

The chain recombines TRBV20-1 with TRBJ1-1, with D tentatively TRBD1 (5 bases). The CDR3 loop spans 12 amino acids. V was cut by 6 bases and J by 7 bases, with 15 bases left in between. Germline lookup yields CDR1 DFQATT and CDR2 SNEGSKA (reference sequence). The CDR3 nucleotides read TGCAGTGCCAACGACAGATATATTGAAGCTTTCTTT. Its translation: CSANDRYIEAFF.

This clonotype turned up a few times. The V call is TRBV5-1, the J call TRBJ1-1, with 9 bases identical to TRBD1. The CDR3 extends over 15 amino acids. Germline V gene lookup returns CDR1 SGHRS and CDR2 YFSETQ. The V gene end was trimmed by 1 base and the J gene end by 5 bases; junction bases not matched to a gene: 6. DNA for the CDR3: TGCGCCAGCAGCTTGACGCCGGGACAGGGAACTGAAGCTTTCTTT. It encodes CASSLTPGQGTEAFF.

This clonotype has at least ten counts. The chain links TRBV20-1 to TRBJ1-6, with 7 bases that match TRBD1. The V and J ends lost 4 bases and 8 bases, in that order; junction bases with no gene match: 8. The CDR3 consists of 14 residues. The germline V gene encodes CDR1 DFQATT and CDR2 SNEGSKA (reference sequence). In nucleotides, the CDR3 is TGCAGTGCTAAGCCTCAGGGGGTAGATTCACCCCTCCACTTT. This encodes CSAKPQGVDSPLHF.

The genes are TRBV11-2 and TRBJ2-5; 11 nucleotides align to TRBD2. Per germline, CDR1 SGHAT and CDR2 FQNNGV. The CDR3 runs 16 residues. The V gene end was trimmed by 5 bases and the J gene end by 11 bases; junction bases not matched to a gene: 16. The CDR3 is CASSPRLAGGPDTQYF. The CDR3 region has the DNA TGTGCCAGCAGCCCTAGGCTAGCGGGGGGCCCAGATACGCAGTACTTC.

This clonotype came up many times. The genes are TRBV4-2 and TRBJ2-7; D may be TRBD2 (5 bases). The germline gives CDR1 LGHNA, CDR2 YNFKEQ. This CDR3 contains 13 residues. V shed 3 bases and J shed 7 bases, with 13 bases lying between them. The CDR3 protein is CASSHPLAGEQYF. CDR3 nucleotide sequence: TGTGCCAGCAGCCATCCCCTAGCTGGTGAGCAGTACTTC.

The chain joins TRBV7-6 to TRBJ2-7; D remains unclear. Trimming removed 5 bases at V and 10 bases at J, with 12 bases between. The V gene's germline CDR1 is SGHVS and CDR2 FNYEAQ. The CDR3 runs to 11 residues. As DNA, the CDR3 is TGTGCCAGCAGCCGTGGAGATTACCAGTACTTC. Amino acids: CASSRGDYQYF.

At least ten counts were recorded for this clonotype. J is TRBJ2-7 and V is TRBV10-3; a weak D match, TRBD2 (6 bases). Germline V gene sequence: CDR1 ENHRY, CDR2 SYGVKD. V shed 0 bases and J shed 6 bases, with 6 bases lying between them. The CDR3 has 12 amino acids. This CDR3 is CAISESGGEQYF. The CDR3 DNA sequence: TGTGCCATCAGTGAGTCGGGGGGCGAGCAGTACTTC.

A few counts support this clonotype. This rearrangement joins TRBV12-5 to TRBJ1-1, with a weak D call TRBD1 (5 bases). Germline CDR1 is LGHNT and CDR2 is FRNRAP. Trimming took off 6 bases at V and 4 bases at J, with 21 bases between the two ends. The CDR3 runs 16 residues. The CDR3 sequence is CASGWDRYSGGTEAFF. The CDR3 DNA reads as TGTGCTAGTGGCTGGGACCGCTACTCGGGGGGCACTGAAGCTTTCTTT.

This clonotype was picked up many times. The chain joins TRBV5-1 to TRBJ2-7; D assignment may be TRBD1 or TRBD2 (5 bases each). Germline CDR1 and CDR2: SGHRS and YFSETQ. The V gene lost 0 bases and the J gene lost 6 bases, with 13 bases spanning the gap. The CDR3 totals 14 residues. CDR3 amino acids: CASSLAGTRSEQYF. CDR3 bases: TGCGCCAGCAGCTTGGCCGGGACGCGGTCCGAGCAGTACTTC.

The genes are TRBV19 and TRBJ1-5; 8 bases match TRBD1. Unmatched junction bases numbered 6, after V lost 3 bases and J lost 5 bases. The CDR3 contains 15 residues. CDR1 is LNHDA and CDR2 is SQIVND in the germline V gene (reference sequence). The CDR3 loop is CASSIVGQVDQPQHF. In DNA, the CDR3 is TGTGCCAGTAGTATTGTGGGACAGGTTGATCAGCCCCAGCATTTT.

This clonotype appeared a single time. This could be a read error, since a much larger clone is one nucleotide away. The chain carries TRBV15 and TRBJ2-3; 10 bases map to TRBD1. CDR1 is LNHNV and CDR2 is YYDKDF in the germline V gene (reference sequence). With V trimmed by 5 bases and J by 3 bases, 5 bases remained unmatched. This CDR3 contains 15 residues. The CDR3 sequence is CATSADRGRTDTQYF. The CDR3 coding sequence is TGTGCCACCAGCGCCGACAGGGGGCGAACAGATACGCAGTATTTT.

The gene calls are TRBV7-9 and TRBJ2-7, with 7 bases that match TRBD1. In germline, CDR1 is SEHNR, CDR2 FQNEAQ (reference sequence). This CDR3 contains 17 residues. Unmatched junction bases numbered 15, after V lost 2 bases and J lost 5 bases. The DNA for the CDR3 is TGTGCCAGCAGCTTATGGCCTGGGCAGGGGGTAATGGACGAGCAGTACTTC. It yields the protein CASSLWPGQGVMDEQYF.